This section outlines one T cell receptor beta chain sequence together with its context. The sample originates from a study of T cell changes during pregnancy in multiple sclerosis. Profiling relied on immunoSEQ multiplex PCR, and the TCRdb table lists in-frame clones only, not all of them. The table lists approximately 50,000 clones, around 94% of them singletons. CDR1 and CDR2 (germline): SEHNR, FQNEAQ (reference sequence). J was trimmed by 4 bases and V by 4 bases; bases with no gene match: 13. CDR3 size: 17 residues. The source material was CD4+ T cells from peripheral blood mononuclear cells, sampled in the third trimester of pregnancy. The clonotype comes from a female donor with multiple sclerosis, enrolled in a pregnancy study. The chain links TRBV7-9 to TRBJ2-1; 7 positions agree with TRBD1. CDR3 region: CASSSFLPGQIYNEQFF. CDR3 coding DNA: TGTGCCAGCAGCTCCTTCCTTCCGGGACAGATTTACAATGAGCAGTTCTTC.